Listed below are T cell receptor beta chains from one sample, sequenced in a study of CD8 T cells in ankylosing spondylitis. Each CDR3 protein is one row after TCRdb ran MiXCR on the 5' RACE reads. Altogether about 52,000 distinct CDR3 sequences are present, 7.4% being singletons, with the ten largest covering over 6.5%. The specimen sequenced was blood, either unsorted or a sorted T cell fraction (not recorded which). These receptors all stem from a female donor with ankylosing spondylitis or in good health (not recorded which). CDR3s include the opening cysteine and the closing phenylalanine or tryptophan. The D gene is left open where the match is weak. Expanded clones are given a class, and other clones once, few, many or no size at all.

j_gene	abundance	v_gene	d_gene	CDR3aa	CDR3nt
TRBJ2-2	many	TRBV7-3	NA	CASSLQGRTGELFF	TGTGCCAGCAGCTTACAGGGGCGGACCGGGGAGCTGTTTTTT
TRBJ1-2	many	TRBV21-1	NA	CASRGFDECAYTF	TGTGCCAGCAGGGGGTTTGATGAATGTGCGTACACCTTC
TRBJ2-2	many	TRBV19	TRBD1	CASSPGTGAGELFF	TGTGCCAGTAGTCCCGGGACAGGGGCCGGGGAGCTGTTTTTT
TRBJ2-3	NA	TRBV5-1	NA	CASSPRGLTSDTQYF	TGCGCCAGCAGTCCCAGAGGACTTACGTCCGATACGCAGTATTTT
TRBJ2-1	many	TRBV10-3	NA	CAINRDGGYNEQFF	TGTGCCATCAACCGGGACGGAGGCTACAATGAGCAGTTCTTC
TRBJ2-7	many	TRBV5-1	NA	CASSPLPSDSSYEQYF	TGCGCCAGCAGCCCTCTACCTTCAGACAGTTCCTACGAGCAGTACTTC
TRBJ1-1	many	TRBV3-1	NA	CASSQDIRGMNTEAFF	TGTGCCAGCAGCCAAGATATCCGGGGGATGAACACTGAAGCTTTCTTT
TRBJ2-3	many	TRBV5-1	TRBD2	CASSLGAGFTDTQYF	TGCGCCAGCAGCTTGGGAGCGGGGTTCACAGATACGCAGTATTTT
TRBJ2-2	many	TRBV5-1	NA	CASSFGTGTPGELFF	TGCGCCAGCAGCTTCGGGACTGGAACACCCGGGGAGCTGTTTTTT
TRBJ1-1	many	TRBV10-3	NA	CAISRARDAEAFF	TGTGCCATCAGCCGAGCGAGGGATGCTGAAGCTTTCTTT
TRBJ2-2	many	TRBV7-6	NA	CASSLGGTLNTGELFF	TGTGCCAGCAGCTTAGGGGGGACTCTGAACACCGGGGAGCTGTTTTTT
TRBJ2-2	few	TRBV11-2	NA	CASKIQVNTGELFF	TGTGCCAGCAAAATACAGGTTAACACCGGGGAGCTGTTTTTT
TRBJ2-7	many	TRBV4-3	NA	CASSQDNSAAYEQYF	TGCGCCAGCAGCCAAGATAATAGCGCGGCCTACGAGCAGTACTTC
TRBJ2-2	many	TRBV20-1	NA	CSARGGGRRAGELFF	TGCAGTGCTAGAGGGGGGGGCAGGAGAGCCGGGGAGCTGTTTTTT
TRBJ2-2	NA	TRBV7-2	NA	CASSFSGQGLTAGELFF	TGTGCCAGCAGCTTCTCCGGACAAGGTCTCACGGCCGGGGAGCTGTTTTTT
TRBJ2-5	many	TRBV29-1	TRBD2	CSVEEGLAGGPFSETQYF	TGCAGCGTTGAAGAGGGACTAGCGGGGGGGCCGTTTAGTGAGACCCAGTACTTC
TRBJ1-5	many	TRBV5-4	NA	CASNKQGQPQHF	TGTGCCAGCAACAAACAGGGCCAGCCCCAGCATTTT
TRBJ2-3	many	TRBV24-1	TRBD1	CATSDPGGATDTQYF	TGTGCCACCAGTGACCCAGGGGGCGCCACAGATACGCAGTATTTT
TRBJ2-6	NA	TRBV7-8	NA	CASSSGRVPGANVLTF	TGTGCCAGCAGCTCGGGGCGGGTACCTGGGGCCAACGTCCTGACTTTC
TRBJ2-3	many	TRBV4-2	TRBD2	CASSQESGGTDTQYF	TGTGCCAGCAGCCAAGAAAGCGGGGGCACAGATACGCAGTATTTT